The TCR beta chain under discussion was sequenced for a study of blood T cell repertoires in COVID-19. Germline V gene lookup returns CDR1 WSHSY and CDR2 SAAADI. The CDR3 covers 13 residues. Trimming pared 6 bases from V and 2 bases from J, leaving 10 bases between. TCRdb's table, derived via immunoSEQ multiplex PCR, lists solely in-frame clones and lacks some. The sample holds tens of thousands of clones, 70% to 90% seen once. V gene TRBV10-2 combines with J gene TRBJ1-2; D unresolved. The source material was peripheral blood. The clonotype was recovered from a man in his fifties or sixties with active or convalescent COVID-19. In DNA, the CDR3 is TGCGCCAGCAGGGTAACGGGGAACTATGGCTACACCTTC. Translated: CASRVTGNYGYTF.